This T cell receptor beta chain was sequenced during a study of blood T cell repertoires in COVID-19 (dated by TCRdb to the early 2020s). In the study overall: Samples covering the acute and convalescent phases of COVID-19 were provided by collaborators in the United States, Italy and Spain. The material from the prospective study consisted of cDNA or gDNA derived from T cells, B-cell-depleted T cells, or PBMCs. Subjects who had been exposed to COVID-19, were actively infected with it, or had recovered from it provided the deeply sampled blood TCRbeta repertoires that made up the dataset. A freely available public database, intended as a resource for researchers studying the immune response to SARS-CoV-2, is where the repertoires were released. Samples were obtained from the ongoing ImmuneRACE study (first 160 participants) and from 1,254 subjects provided by 6 global collaborators. The sample metadata nearly always contained a de-identified subject ID, COVID-19 status, age in years and sex. HLA class I and class II types, where available, came from metadata supplied by the sample provider rather than from assay-based typing.

Comment on this clone: Which antigen it targets is not known. There are no base qualities to consult, and no much larger clone falls within one base.

The full study reports these points: The amount of clinical and demographic metadata varied by source and participant and was provided uncurated.

Whole blood was collected in K2EDTA tubes by collaborating institutions according to the institutions' own protocols. Collaborator samples were shipped for TCRbeta analysis as frozen whole blood, isolated PBMCs, or DNA extracted from either sample type. TCRbeta CDR3 regions were amplified from genomic DNA by means of the immunoSEQ Assay, a bias-controlled multiplex PCR. Concerning the study's data processing: Nucleated cell counts per sample were estimated from amplification of reference gene primers within the assay. Sequence reads were collapsed and filtered to measure the absolute abundance of every unique TCRbeta CDR3 rearrangement. For each sample, productive Simpson clonality was calculated by taking the square root of Simpson's diversity index across productive rearrangements. The table was pulled from immuneACCESS by TCRdb, which kept in-frame rearrangements only. Such tables lose some clones; where checked, under half of the loss comes from unresolved V genes, and the rest has no known cause. Clone size and the V and J calls come from that table; the DNA yielded D and trimming. The sample table holds more than 20,000 clones, of which about 88% were seen once. The top ten clonotypes cover about a quarter of the sample.

Trimmed from V: 7 bases; trimmed from J: 0 bases; junction bases lacking a gene match: 6. The CDR3 runs 15 residues from the cysteine to the phenylalanine. The CDR3 DNA has 45 bases and is translated from base 1. CDR1 is given as MNHEY and CDR2 as SVGAGI, both from the germline V gene. The receptor was derived from a human donor with active COVID-19. The donor label of this sample is uncertain. Material for sequencing was peripheral blood. The rearranged segments are TRBV6-5 and TRBJ1-3; 7 bases in between match TRBD1. The CDR3 region: CASIRTGDSGNTIYF. The DNA sequence is given as TGTGCCAGCATACGGACAGGCGACTCTGGAAACACCATATATTTT.